This T cell receptor delta chain was identified in a study of gammadelta T cells in human blood. Study-level results: Right after birth, innate γδ T cells reportedly expanded polyclonally after microbial exposure.

TCRdb re-called the RT-PCR reads using CATT. The top ten hold around 10% of the sample, which has about 1,100 delta-chain clones, 20% to 25% seen once. Germline assignment: CDR1 TSWWSYY and CDR2 QGS. V was shortened by 1 base and J by 0 bases, with 30 bases between the two germline ends. The CDR3 consists of 22 residues. This clone is large in the sample. The antigen is not known. This receptor was taken from a human donor. V and J are TRDV1 and TRDJ1, with D hard to call. Sequencing was carried out using non-Vgamma9Vdelta2 gamma-delta T cells from infant blood. CDR3 DNA sequence: TGTGCTCTTGGGGAACGGAAGAACGTCGATTGTAGTGTTGGTCCGTACACCGATAAACTCATCTTT. It codes for CALGERKNVDCSVGPYTDKLIF.